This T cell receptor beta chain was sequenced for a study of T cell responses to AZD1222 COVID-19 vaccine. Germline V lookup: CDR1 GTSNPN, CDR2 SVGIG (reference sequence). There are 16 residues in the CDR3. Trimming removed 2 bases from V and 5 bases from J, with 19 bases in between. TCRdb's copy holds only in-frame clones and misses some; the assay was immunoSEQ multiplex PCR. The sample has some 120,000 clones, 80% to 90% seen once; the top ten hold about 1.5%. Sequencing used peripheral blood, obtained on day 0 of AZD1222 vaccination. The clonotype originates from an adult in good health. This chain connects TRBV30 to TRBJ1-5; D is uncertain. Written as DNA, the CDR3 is TGTGCCTGGAGTCCCCTATTGGAGGACTATTATCAGCCCCAGCATTTT. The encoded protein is CAWSPLLEDYYQPQHF.